This is a list of T cell receptor beta chains from one sample in a study of sequential checkpoint blockade in melanoma. Sequencing used immunoSEQ multiplex PCR; TCRdb keeps in-frame clones, though not all of them. The sample carries 20,000 to 25,000 clones, nearly 70% recorded once. Sequenced material: CD8+ T cells sorted from blood (inferred from file names), taken from a patient given nivolumab and ipilimumab in sequence. These TCRs come from a human donor with melanoma. Both conserved end residues are part of each CDR3. Fields, in order: V gene, J gene, D gene, clone size, CDR3 DNA, CDR3 protein. A D gene is named only where the DNA matches it firmly. For some rows the clone size is stated as once, few or many, or as a class when expanded; others skip it.

TRBV6-4,TRBJ2-3,TRBD2,-,TGTGCCAGCAGTGACCTAGCGGGGGGCGCAGATACGCAGTATTTT,CASSDLAGGADTQYF
TRBV2,TRBJ1-3,TRBD1,few,TGTGCCAGCAGTGAAGCGACAGGGCTTTCTGGAAACACCATATATTTT,CASSEATGLSGNTIYF
TRBV2,TRBJ2-2,TRBD1,-,TGTGCCAGCAGCAGGACAGGGAACACCGGGGAGCTGTTTTTT,CASSRTGNTGELFF
TRBV7-3,TRBJ1-1,-,-,TGTGCCAGCACCCCCGGGGGGGGCGGGGGCACTGAAGCTTTCTTT,CASTPGGGGGTEAFF
TRBV27,TRBJ2-2,TRBD1,-,TGTGCCAGCAGTTTGTCAGGGGGCACCGGGGAGCTGTTTTTT,CASSLSGGTGELFF
TRBV10-3,TRBJ2-7,TRBD1,few,TGTGCCAGCGGACAGGGCTACGAGCAGTACTTC,CASGQGYEQYF
TRBV5-4,TRBJ1-1,-,-,TGTGCCAGCAGCTTGGAAGGGGTACCGGCTGAAGCTTTCTTT,CASSLEGVPAEAFF
TRBV2,TRBJ1-5,TRBD1,-,TGTGCCAGCAGTTCCGGGACAGGGGTAACTCAGCCCCAGCATTTT,CASSSGTGVTQPQHF
TRBV11-2,TRBJ1-4,-,-,TGTGCCAGCAGCTTAGTTAGTCCTGCAACTAATGAAAAACTGTTTTTT,CASSLVSPATNEKLFF
TRBV18,TRBJ1-6,-,once,TGTGCCAGCTCAGCGACGGGGACCCCGGGGAGGAATTCACCCCTCCACTTT,CASSATGTPGRNSPLHF
TRBV19,TRBJ1-1,-,few,TGTGCCAGTAGTTTTGCCGCAGGGAACACTGAAGCTTTCTTT,CASSFAAGNTEAFF
TRBV9,TRBJ1-2,-,-,TGTGCCAGCAGCGTAGGACAGAGCTATGGCTACACCTTC,CASSVGQSYGYTF
TRBV9,TRBJ1-1,-,-,TGTGCCAGCAGCCCTGGGGCCGAGGAAGCTTTCTTT,CASSPGAEEAFF
TRBV15,TRBJ1-2,-,-,TGTGCCACCAGCAGAGGCGGGGACGGAGAGATATATGGCTACACCTTC,CATSRGGDGEIYGYTF
TRBV7-3,TRBJ2-1,TRBD2,-,TGTGCCAGCAGCCGACCCAGACTAGCGGAGAAATACAATGAGCAGTTCTTC,CASSRPRLAEKYNEQFF
TRBV28,TRBJ1-3,-,-,TGTGGAAGCACGGGGTCTGGGAACACCATATATTTT,CGSTGSGNTIYF
TRBV9,TRBJ1-5,TRBD1,-,TGTGCCAGCAGCGAAGCCCCGTGGACAGGGCTTAATCAGCCCCAGCATTTT,CASSEAPWTGLNQPQHF
TRBV27,TRBJ2-7,-,-,TGTGCCAGCAGTTTAGTCCCAGGGGCCTACGAGCAGTACTTC,CASSLVPGAYEQYF
TRBV5-1,TRBJ1-4,TRBD1,few,TGCGCCAGCAGCCTTACAGGGGGCTCGGGTGAAAAACTGTTTTTT,CASSLTGGSGEKLFF
TRBV19,TRBJ1-6,-,-,TGTGCCAGTAACCTCCTTAGTGACTTTGATTCACCCCTCCACTTT,CASNLLSDFDSPLHF
TRBV13,TRBJ1-4,TRBD1,-,TGTGCCAGCAGCGACAGGGGAAACGGTCTGTTTTTT,CASSDRGNGLFF
TRBV6-5,TRBJ1-6,TRBD1,-,TGTGCCAGCAGTTTGACAGGGTATAATTCACCCCTCCACTTT,CASSLTGYNSPLHF
TRBV6-5,TRBJ1-2,-,-,TGTGCCAGCAGTTACTTCTCACAGGACTATTTTGGCTACACCTTC,CASSYFSQDYFGYTF
TRBV27,TRBJ1-1,-,once,TGTGCCAGCAGTTTAGGTCAGTTCGCTGAAGCTTTCTTT,CASSLGQFAEAFF
TRBV2,TRBJ1-2,-,-,TGTGCCAGCAGTCATACAGGGTCCTATGGCTACACCTTC,CASSHTGSYGYTF
TRBV5-3,TRBJ1-2,TRBD1,-,TGTGCCAGAGCGAAGACAGGGGAAGAGAATGGCTACACCTTC,CARAKTGEENGYTF
TRBV10-1,TRBJ2-7,-,-,TGCGCCAGCAGTGATGATCGACTGACTTTTTCCTACGAGCAGTACTTC,CASSDDRLTFSYEQYF
TRBV28,TRBJ1-2,-,few,TGTGCCAGCAGTTCCCGGGGTTATTGGGGCTACACCTTC,CASSSRGYWGYTF
TRBV12-5,TRBJ1-2,-,-,TGTGCTAGTGGCCAGATGGGGGGAAGGCAAGGCTACACCTTC,CASGQMGGRQGYTF
TRBV4-3,TRBJ2-1,TRBD2,-,TGCGCCAGCAGCCACCACGGGGGGGCCCTCGGCAATGAGCAGTTCTTC,CASSHHGGALGNEQFF
TRBV7-9,TRBJ2-6,TRBD1,-,TGTGCCAGCAGCCTACCCGGGACAGGGCACTTTTCTGGGGCCAACGTCCTGACTTTC,CASSLPGTGHFSGANVLTF
TRBV7-9,TRBJ2-6,TRBD1,-,TGTGCCAGCAGATCAGGGGGCTCTGGGGCCAACGTCCTGACTTTC,CASRSGGSGANVLTF
TRBV5-5,TRBJ2-5,-,-,TGTGCCAGCGGCGGGGCTGACTACTTC,CASGGADYF
TRBV2,TRBJ2-7,TRBD1,-,TGTGCCAGCAAGGAGGTACAGGGGGTTTCCCACGAGCAGTACTTC,CASKEVQGVSHEQYF
TRBV7-8,TRBJ2-2,-,-,TGTGCCAGCTGGGGGGACAGACTTAACACCGGGGAGCTGTTTTTT,CASWGDRLNTGELFF
TRBV6-4,TRBJ2-3,-,-,TGTGCCAGCAGTGAGTCAGGGCCCACAGATACGCAGTATTTT,CASSESGPTDTQYF
TRBV5-4,TRBJ1-2,TRBD1,-,TGTGCCAGCAGCTACGAAGTAGGGGGCTTCGAAGGCTACACCTTC,CASSYEVGGFEGYTF
TRBV4-3,TRBJ2-7,TRBD2,-,TGCGCCAGCAGCCAAGATTCACTAGCGGGAGCCTACGAGCAGTACTTC,CASSQDSLAGAYEQYF
TRBV7-9,TRBJ1-2,-,-,TGTGCCCGACAGGACCTCTATGGCTACACCTTC,CARQDLYGYTF
TRBV25-1,TRBJ1-4,-,-,TGTGCCAGCCGGGGAGGGGAGCTCCCGACTAATGAAAAACTGTTTTTT,CASRGGELPTNEKLFF